The clone carrying this TCR beta chain was seen only a few times. The sample originates from a study of radiation and T cells in renal cell carcinoma. Libraries were prepared by immunoSEQ multiplex PCR; TCRdb keeps only in-frame clonotypes and omits some of them. Of about 120,000 clones in the sample, around 82% were seen once. The CDR3 extends over 15 amino acids. V was clipped by 9 bases and J by 3 bases; unmatched bases: 11. In germline, CDR1 is MDHEN, CDR2 SYDVKM. The time point denotes: blood 2 weeks post-SBRT. Documented treatment: 15 Gy SBRT to primary tumor, nephrectomy 4 weeks later. This sequence originates from a man aged 50 to 59 with renal cell carcinoma. This chain connects TRBV28 to TRBJ2-7, with 10 positions matching TRBD2. The sample was blood, taken from a patient whose treatment included radiotherapy and nephrectomy. CDR3 sequence (DNA): TGTGCCAGTGTAAGCATAGCGGGAGGAGTCTACGAGCAGTACTTC. This codes for CASVSIAGGVYEQYF. The full variable domain, in which reference TRBV28 and TRBJ2-7 provide the parts outside the CDR3, is DVKVTQSSRYLVKRTGEKVFLECVQDMDHENMFWYRQDPGLGLRLIYFSYDVKMKEKGDIPEGYSVSREKKERFSLILESASTNQTSMYLCASVSIAGGVYEQYFGPGTRLTVT.